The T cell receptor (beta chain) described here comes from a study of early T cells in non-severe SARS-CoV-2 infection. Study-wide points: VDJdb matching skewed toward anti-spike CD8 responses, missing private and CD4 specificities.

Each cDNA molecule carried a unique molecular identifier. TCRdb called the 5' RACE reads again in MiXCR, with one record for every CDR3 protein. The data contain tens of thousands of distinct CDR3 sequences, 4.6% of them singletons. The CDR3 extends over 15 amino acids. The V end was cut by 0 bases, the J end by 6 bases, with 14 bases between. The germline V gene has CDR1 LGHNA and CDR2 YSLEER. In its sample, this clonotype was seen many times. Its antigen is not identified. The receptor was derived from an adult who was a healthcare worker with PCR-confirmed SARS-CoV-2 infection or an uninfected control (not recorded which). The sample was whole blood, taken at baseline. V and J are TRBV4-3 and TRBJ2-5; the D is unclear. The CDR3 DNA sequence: TGCGCCAGCAGCCAAGATAGGCAGCTCGGCAAGACCCAGTACTTC. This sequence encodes CASSQDRQLGKTQYF.